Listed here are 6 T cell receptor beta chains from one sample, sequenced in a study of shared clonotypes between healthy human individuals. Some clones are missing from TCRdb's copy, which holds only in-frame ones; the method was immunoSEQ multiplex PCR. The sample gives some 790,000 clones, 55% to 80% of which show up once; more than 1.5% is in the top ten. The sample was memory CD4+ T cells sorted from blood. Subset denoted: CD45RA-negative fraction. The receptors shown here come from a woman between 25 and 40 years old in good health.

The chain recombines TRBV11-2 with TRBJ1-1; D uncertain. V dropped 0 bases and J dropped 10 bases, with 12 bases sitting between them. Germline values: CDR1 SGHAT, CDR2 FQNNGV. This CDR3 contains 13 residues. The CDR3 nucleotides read TGTGCCAGCAGCTTAGAACTGATCGGTGGAGCTTTCTTT. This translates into CASSLELIGGAFF.

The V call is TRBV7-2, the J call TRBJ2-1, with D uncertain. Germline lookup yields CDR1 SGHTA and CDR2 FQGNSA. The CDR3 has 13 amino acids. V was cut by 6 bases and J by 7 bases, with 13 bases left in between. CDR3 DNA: TGTGCCAGCAGTAGGAGTTGGGGAAATGAGCAGTTCTTC. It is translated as CASSRSWGNEQFF. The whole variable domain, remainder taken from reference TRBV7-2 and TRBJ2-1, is GAGVSQSPSNKVTEKGKDVELRCDPISGHTALYWYRQSLGQGLEFLIYFQGNSAPDKSGLPSDRFSAERTGGSVSTLTIQRTQQEDSAVYLCASSRSWGNEQFFGPGTRLTVL.

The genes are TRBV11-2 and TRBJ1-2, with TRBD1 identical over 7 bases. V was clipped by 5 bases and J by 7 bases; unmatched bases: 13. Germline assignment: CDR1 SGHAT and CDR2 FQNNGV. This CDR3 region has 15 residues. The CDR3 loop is CASSQLTGTYGGYTF. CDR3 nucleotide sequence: TGTGCCAGCAGCCAATTGACAGGGACCTATGGTGGCTACACCTTC.

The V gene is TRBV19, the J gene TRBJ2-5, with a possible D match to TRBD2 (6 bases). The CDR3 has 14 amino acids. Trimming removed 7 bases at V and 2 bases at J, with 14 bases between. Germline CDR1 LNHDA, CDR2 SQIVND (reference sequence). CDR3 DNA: TGTGCCAGTACGCCGTCAGGGAGGCAAGAGACCCAGTACTTC. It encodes CASTPSGRQETQYF.

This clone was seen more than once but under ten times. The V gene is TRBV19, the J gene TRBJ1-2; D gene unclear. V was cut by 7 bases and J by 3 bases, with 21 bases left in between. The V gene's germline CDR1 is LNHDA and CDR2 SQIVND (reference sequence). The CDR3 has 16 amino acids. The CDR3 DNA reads TGTGCCAGTAAGGTAGGCAGAACCTCGCTGGACTATGGCTACACCTTC. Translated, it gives CASKVGRTSLDYGYTF.

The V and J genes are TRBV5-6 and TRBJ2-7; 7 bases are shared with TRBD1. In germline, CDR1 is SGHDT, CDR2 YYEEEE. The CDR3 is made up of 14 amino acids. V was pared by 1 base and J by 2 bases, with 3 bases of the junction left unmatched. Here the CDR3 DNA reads TGTGCCAGCAGCTTGCTGCAGGGGGCCTACGAGCAGTACTTC. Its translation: CASSLLQGAYEQYF.